The next 24 T cell receptor beta chains were all read from a single sample in a study of OX40 agonist ivuxolimab in advanced cancers. The protocol was immunoSEQ multiplex PCR, while the TCRdb copy is restricted to in-frame clones and leaves out a portion. This table holds around 97,000 clones, around 85% found once. This specimen was CD4+ or CD8+ T cells sorted from blood, taken in a trial of the OX40 agonist ivuxolimab. Receptors originate from an adult with an advanced solid tumor such as melanoma, head and neck, liver or kidney cancer.

V usage is TRBV5-1 and J usage is TRBJ2-3, with 7 bases aligning to TRBD2. J was trimmed by 0 bases and V by 6 bases; bases with no gene match: 4. Germline CDR1 SGHRS, CDR2 YFSETQ. This CDR3 is built from 14 residues. The CDR3 is CASTSGGSTDTQYF. The DNA for the CDR3 is TGCGCCAGCACTAGCGGAGGGAGCACAGATACGCAGTATTTT. Full variable domain (missing parts from reference TRBV5-1 and TRBJ2-3): KAGVTQTPRYLIKTRGQQVTLSCSPISGHRSVSWYQQTPGQGLQFLFEYFSETQRNKGNFPGRFSGRQFSNSRSEMNVSTLELGDSALYLCASTSGGSTDTQYFGPGTRLTVL.

V gene TRBV27 combines with J gene TRBJ1-6; D remains unclear. V lost 1 base to trimming and J lost 5 bases, with 6 bases between them. Per the germline V gene, CDR1 is MNHEY and CDR2 is SMNVEV (reference sequence). The CDR3 sequence is 14 residues long. The CDR3 DNA reads as TGTGCCAGCAGTTTATGGCAGCATAATTCACCCCTCCACTTT. This codes for CASSLWQHNSPLHF.

The chain couples TRBV11-3 to TRBJ1-1; D gene uncertain. Deletions cut 2 bases from V and 4 bases from J, with 14 bases between. The germline gives CDR1 SGHNT, CDR2 YENEEA. The CDR3 extends over 15 amino acids. The CDR3 DNA reads as TGTGCCAGCAGCTTACTAACGGTGCTGGGCACTGAAGCTTTCTTT. Its protein is CASSLLTVLGTEAFF.

The CDR3 reads CASSPPGTGDMYEQYF. The CDR3, as DNA: TGTGCCAGCTCACCGCCCGGGACAGGGGATATGTACGAGCAGTACTTC. J is TRBJ2-7 and V is TRBV18; 10 bases align to TRBD1. Germline CDR1 is KGHSH and CDR2 is LQKENI. This CDR3 region has 16 residues. The junction had 9 bases not matched to a gene; V was cut back by 3 bases and J by 4 bases.

This rearrangement joins TRBV12-5 to TRBJ2-2; the match to TRBD2 covers 9 bases. Germline V gene sequence: CDR1 LGHNT, CDR2 FRNRAP. There are 15 residues in the CDR3. The V gene end was trimmed by 2 bases and the J gene end by 3 bases; junction bases not matched to a gene: 1. CDR3 in amino acids: CASGLLAGDTGELFF. DNA of the CDR3: TGTGCTAGTGGTTTGTTAGCGGGAGACACCGGGGAGCTGTTTTTT.

V gene TRBV7-8 combines with J gene TRBJ2-2; D remains ambiguous. Germline values: CDR1 SGHVS, CDR2 FQNEAQ. V was trimmed by 1 base and J by 7 bases, leaving 4 bases between them. The CDR3 extends over 12 amino acids. CDR3 bases: TGTGCCAGCAGCTTAGTCAGCGGGGAGCTGTTTTTT. Its translation is CASSLVSGELFF.

The chain joins TRBV7-2 to TRBJ1-1; the D gene is possibly TRBD1 (5 bases). CDR3 length equals 12 residues. CDR1 SGHTA and CDR2 FQGNSA come from the germline V gene. The V and J ends lost 8 bases and 6 bases respectively, with 13 bases between them. The CDR3 nucleotides read TGTGCCAGCTCAATTCAGGGCCCTGAAGCTTTCTTT. It translates to CASSIQGPEAFF.

The chain links TRBV30 to TRBJ1-1; no clear D. Per the germline V gene, CDR1 is GTSNPN and CDR2 is SVGIG (reference sequence). CDR3 length: 14 residues. V was shortened by 4 bases and J by 2 bases, with 14 bases between the two germline ends. CDR3 nucleotide sequence: TGTGCCTGGAATTCCGGCAGGTCAAACACTGAAGCTTTCTTT. Translated: CAWNSGRSNTEAFF.

The genes are TRBV30 and TRBJ2-7, with TRBD1 identical over 8 bases. The CDR3 contains 14 residues. V shed 3 bases and J 4 bases; nucleotides not matched to a gene: 8. Germline assignment: CDR1 GTSNPN and CDR2 SVGIG (reference sequence). This chain's CDR3 is CAWSDWDRWYEQYF. Written as DNA, the CDR3 is TGTGCCTGGAGCGATTGGGACAGGTGGTACGAGCAGTACTTC. The full variable domain, rest sourced from reference TRBV30 and TRBJ2-7, is SQTIHQWPATLVQPVGSPLSLECTVEGTSNPNLYWYRQAAGRGLQLLFYSVGIGQISSEVPQNLSASRPQDRQFILSSKKLLLSDSGFYLCAWSDWDRWYEQYFGPGTRLTVT.

This sequence joins TRBV14 and TRBJ2-7; D ambiguous. The CDR3 spans 12 residues. The germline V gene encodes CDR1 SGHDN and CDR2 FVKESK. The ends were cut back, 1 base at V and 8 bases at J, with 9 bases in the middle. This CDR3 reads CASSQASGKQYF. The DNA of the CDR3 is TGTGCCAGCAGCCAAGCCTCCGGTAAGCAGTACTTC.

The V gene is TRBV13, the J gene TRBJ2-1; D possibly corresponds to TRBD2 (5 bases). CDR3 length equals 17 residues. The V gene lost 3 bases and the J gene lost 0 bases, with 15 bases spanning the gap. Germline V CDR1 and CDR2: PRHDT, FYEKMQ (reference sequence). The CDR3 bases are TGTGCCAGCAGCTTCGGACTTCCCTCTAACTCCTACAATGAGCAGTTCTTC. Its translation is CASSFGLPSNSYNEQFF.

The chain combines TRBV6-5 with TRBJ2-7, with D tentatively TRBD1 (6 bases). CDR1 is MNHEY, CDR2 SVGAGI, per germline. The CDR3 is 15 amino acids. Deletions cut 0 bases from V and 0 bases from J, with 9 bases between. This CDR3 is CASSYSTGPSYEQYF. The CDR3 nucleotides read TGTGCCAGCAGTTACTCGACAGGTCCCTCCTACGAGCAGTACTTC.

The chain recombines TRBV11-3 with TRBJ2-5; D call uncertain. Trimming removed 2 bases at V and 3 bases at J, with 13 bases between. Germline loops: CDR1 SGHNT, CDR2 YENEEA. The CDR3 spans 15 residues. CDR3 sequence (DNA): TGTGCCAGCAGCTTACGCGTTGTGGGGAAAGAGACCCAGTACTTC. Amino acid sequence: CASSLRVVGKETQYF.

The J gene is TRBJ2-1, the V gene TRBV5-1, with 14 bases matching TRBD2. Trimming took 4 bases from V and 9 from J; bases not matched to a gene: 6. CDR1 and CDR2 from the germline V gene are SGHRS and YFSETQ. The CDR3 contains 15 residues. The CDR3 loop reads CASSPRTSGRIEQFF. The CDR3 DNA reads as TGCGCCAGCAGCCCGCGGACTAGCGGGAGGATTGAGCAGTTCTTC.

The sample holds a few counts of this clone. The chain uses TRBV6-1 and TRBJ2-3, with D unresolved. Germline CDR1 MNHNS, CDR2 SASEGT. The CDR3 length is 15 residues. The V end was cut by 6 bases, the J end by 3 bases, with 16 bases between. The CDR3 sequence is CASSQGPERTDTQYF. As DNA, the CDR3 is TGTGCCAGCAGCCAAGGCCCGGAGAGGACAGATACGCAGTATTTT.

The chain employs TRBV19 and TRBJ2-1; 8 bases fit TRBD1. V lost 1 base, J lost 7 bases, and 6 bases stayed unmatched. CDR1 and CDR2 (germline): LNHDA, SQIVND (reference sequence). The CDR3 is 15 residues long. The CDR3 spells CASSIVARGPNEQFF. Here the CDR3 DNA reads TGTGCCAGTAGTATAGTGGCCAGGGGGCCAAATGAGCAGTTCTTC.

This clone has a handful of counts. V usage is TRBV12-5 and J usage is TRBJ1-1; D ambiguous. This CDR3 has 12 amino acids. CDR1 LGHNT and CDR2 FRNRAP come from the germline V gene. Deletions cut 7 bases from V and 8 bases from J, with 14 bases between. Here the CDR3 DNA reads TGTGCTAGTGCCTTATTGGATGCCGAAGCTTTCTTT. Protein: CASALLDAEAFF.

The chain recombines TRBV19 with TRBJ2-5, with TRBD1 as a possible D gene (6 bases). The J call is uncertain, as TRBJ2-7 better fits the DNA end. The CDR3 is 14 residues long. Germline CDR1 is LNHDA and CDR2 is SQIVND (reference sequence). This CDR3 reads CASSRIPTGNEQYF. DNA for the CDR3: TGTGCCAGTAGCCGGATACCCACAGGGAACGAGCAGTACTTC.

This chain connects TRBV19 to TRBJ2-1; D is unclear. Germline V gives CDR1 LNHDA, CDR2 SQIVND (reference sequence). The CDR3 is 13 amino acids. V was trimmed by 7 bases and J by 6 bases, leaving 13 bases between them. Written as DNA, the CDR3 is TGTGCCAGTACCACGGAGCTACGCAATGAGCAGTTCTTC. It yields the protein CASTTELRNEQFF.

The chain recombines TRBV5-1 with TRBJ2-2; D unresolved. The CDR3 runs 14 residues. Looked up from germline, CDR1 is SGHRS and CDR2 is YFSETQ. V lost 3 bases and J lost 1, with 7 bases in between. CDR3 bases: TGCGCCAGCAGCTCGGATCGGAACACCGGGGAGCTGTTTTTT. Protein product: CASSSDRNTGELFF.

V usage is TRBV14 and J usage is TRBJ2-3; TRBD1 agrees at 8 bases. The CDR3 is 15 amino acids. Unmatched junction bases numbered 0, after V lost 1 base and J lost 0 bases. The germline V gene has CDR1 SGHDN and CDR2 FVKESK. CDR3 bases: TGTGCCAGCAGCCAAGGGACAGGGAGCACAGATACGCAGTATTTT. Protein: CASSQGTGSTDTQYF.

The chain couples TRBV6-6 to TRBJ2-1, with TRBD1 as a possible D gene (6 bases). Deletions cut 4 bases from V and 12 bases from J, with 19 bases between. This CDR3 spans 14 amino acids. Germline-derived CDR1 and CDR2 are MNHNY and SVGAGI (reference sequence). In DNA form, the CDR3 reads TGTGCCAGCAGTTCAACAGGGTTCTGGGATGGGCAGTTCTTC. Translating it yields CASSSTGFWDGQFF.

CDR3 loop: CAWNLKRGLSYNEQFF. DNA for the CDR3: TGTGCCTGGAACCTCAAGCGGGGGCTCTCCTACAATGAGCAGTTCTTC. The rearrangement joins TRBV30 to TRBJ2-1; 8 positions agree with TRBD2. The J segment lost 0 bases and the V segment lost 4 bases, leaving 8 bases of the junction unmatched. CDR1 and CDR2 from the germline V gene are GTSNPN and SVGIG (reference sequence). There are 16 residues in the CDR3. Drawing the rest from reference TRBV30 and TRBJ2-1, the complete variable domain is SQTIHQWPATLVQPVGSPLSLECTVEGTSNPNLYWYRQAAGRGLQLLFYSVGIGQISSEVPQNLSASRPQDRQFILSSKKLLLSDSGFYLCAWNLKRGLSYNEQFFGPGTRLTVL.

This chain connects TRBV7-6 to TRBJ2-1; TRBD1 matches at 8 bases. The CDR3 is 15 amino acids. Per germline, CDR1 SGHVS and CDR2 FNYEAQ. Germline trimming cut 4 bases from V and 9 bases from J; bases unmatched to any gene: 11. CDR3 protein: CASSSSRGPLGEQFF. CDR3 DNA: TGTGCCAGCAGCTCGTCCAGGGGGCCGCTAGGTGAGCAGTTCTTC.